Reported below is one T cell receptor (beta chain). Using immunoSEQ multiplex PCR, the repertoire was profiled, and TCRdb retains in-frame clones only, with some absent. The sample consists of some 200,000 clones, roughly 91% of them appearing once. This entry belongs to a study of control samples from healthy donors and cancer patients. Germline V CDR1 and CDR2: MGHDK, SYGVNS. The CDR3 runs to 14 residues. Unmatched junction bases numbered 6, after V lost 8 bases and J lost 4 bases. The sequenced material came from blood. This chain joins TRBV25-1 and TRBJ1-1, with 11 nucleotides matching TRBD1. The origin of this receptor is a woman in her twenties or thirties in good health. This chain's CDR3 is CASGGQGDSTEAFF. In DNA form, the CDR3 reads TGTGCCAGCGGGGGACAGGGGGATAGCACTGAAGCTTTCTTT. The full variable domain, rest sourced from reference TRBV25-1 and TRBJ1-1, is EADIYQTPRYLVIGTGKKITLECSQTMGHDKMYWYQQDPGMELHLIHYSYGVNSTEKGDLSSESTVSRIRTEHFPLTLESARPSHTSQYLCASGGQGDSTEAFFGQGTRLTVV.